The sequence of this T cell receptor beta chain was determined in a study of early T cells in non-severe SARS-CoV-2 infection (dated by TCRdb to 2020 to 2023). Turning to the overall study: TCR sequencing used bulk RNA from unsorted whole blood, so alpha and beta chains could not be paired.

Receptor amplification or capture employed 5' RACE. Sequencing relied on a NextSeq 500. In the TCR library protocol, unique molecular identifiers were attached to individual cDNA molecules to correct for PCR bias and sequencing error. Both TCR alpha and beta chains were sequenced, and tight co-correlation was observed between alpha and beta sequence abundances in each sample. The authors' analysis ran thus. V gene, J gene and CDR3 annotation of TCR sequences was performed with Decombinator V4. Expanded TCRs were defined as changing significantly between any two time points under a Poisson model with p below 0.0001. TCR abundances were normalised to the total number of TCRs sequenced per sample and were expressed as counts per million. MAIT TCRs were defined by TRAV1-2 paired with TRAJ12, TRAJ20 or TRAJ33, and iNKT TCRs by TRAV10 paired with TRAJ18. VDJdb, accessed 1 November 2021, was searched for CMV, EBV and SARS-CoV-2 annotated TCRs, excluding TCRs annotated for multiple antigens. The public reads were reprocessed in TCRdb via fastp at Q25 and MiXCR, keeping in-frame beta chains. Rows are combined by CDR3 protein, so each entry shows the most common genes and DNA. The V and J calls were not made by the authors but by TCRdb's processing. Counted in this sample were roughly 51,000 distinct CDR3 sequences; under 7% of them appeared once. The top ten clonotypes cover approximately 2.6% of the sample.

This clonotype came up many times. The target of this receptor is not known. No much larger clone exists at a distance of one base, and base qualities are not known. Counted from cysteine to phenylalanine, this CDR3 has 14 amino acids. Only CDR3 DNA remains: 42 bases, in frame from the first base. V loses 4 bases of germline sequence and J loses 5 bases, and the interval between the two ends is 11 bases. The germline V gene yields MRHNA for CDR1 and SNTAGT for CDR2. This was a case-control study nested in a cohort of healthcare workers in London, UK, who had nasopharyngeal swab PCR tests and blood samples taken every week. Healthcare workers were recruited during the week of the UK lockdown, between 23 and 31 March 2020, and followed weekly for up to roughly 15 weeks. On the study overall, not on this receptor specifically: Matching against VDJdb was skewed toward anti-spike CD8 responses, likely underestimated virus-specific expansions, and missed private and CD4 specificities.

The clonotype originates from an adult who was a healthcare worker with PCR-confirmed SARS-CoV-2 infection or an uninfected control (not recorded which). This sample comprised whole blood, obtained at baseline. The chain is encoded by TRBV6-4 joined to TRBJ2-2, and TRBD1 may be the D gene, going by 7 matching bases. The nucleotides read TGTGCCAGCAGTGCGGAGGGGGCGACCGGGGAGCTGTTTTTT. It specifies CASSAEGATGELFF.